Following are 14 T cell receptor beta chains from one sample sequenced in a study of blood T cell repertoires in COVID-19. The data were produced by immunoSEQ multiplex PCR, yet TCRdb's version contains in-frame clones alone and is incomplete. The repertoire has over 60,000 clones, roughly 87% of them found once; the top ten carry around 20%. Sequenced material: peripheral blood. All receptors come from a human donor in a cohort sampled during active COVID-19.

V and J are TRBV11-3 and TRBJ2-1; tentatively, D is TRBD1 (5 bases). The CDR3 is 15 amino acids. The V and J ends lost 2 bases and 2 bases respectively, with 10 bases between them. Germline-derived CDR1 and CDR2 are SGHNT and YENEEA. The CDR3: CASSLRTGTYNEQFF. In nucleotides, the CDR3 is TGTGCCAGCAGCTTACGAACAGGAACCTACAATGAGCAGTTCTTC. The full variable domain, in which reference TRBV11-3 and TRBJ2-1 provide the parts outside the CDR3, is EAGVVQSPRYKIIEKKQPVAFWCNPISGHNTLYWYLQNLGQGPELLIRYENEEAVDDSQLPKDRFSAERLKGVDSTLKIQPAELGDSAVYLCASSLRTGTYNEQFFGPGTRLTVL.

V usage is TRBV6-2 or TRBV6-3 and J usage is TRBJ1-2, with D tentatively TRBD1 (6 bases). The V and J ends lost 3 bases and 2 bases respectively, with 10 bases between them. CDR1 and CDR2 (germline): MNHEY, SVGEGT. The CDR3 sequence is 14 residues long. CDR3 bases: TGTGCCAGCAGTTATGGGACAAGGAACTATGGCTACACCTTC. Translated, it gives CASSYGTRNYGYTF.

The chain joins TRBV7-2 to TRBJ1-2, with D possibly being TRBD1 (6 bases). Between the trimmed V and J ends, which lost 0 bases and 4 bases, there was a span of 12 bases. Per germline, CDR1 SGHTA and CDR2 FQGNSA. The CDR3 consists of 15 residues. The CDR3 spells CASSLAPDSLYGYTF. The CDR3 region has the DNA TGTGCCAGCAGCTTAGCGCCGGACAGCCTCTATGGCTACACCTTC.

The chain combines TRBV2 with TRBJ2-7, with a tentative D call TRBD2 (5 bases). V shed 9 bases and J shed 0 bases, with 15 bases lying between them. This CDR3 is built from 14 residues. Germline V lookup: CDR1 SNHLY, CDR2 FYNNEI. CDR3 DNA sequence: TGTGCCAGTAATTGGACTCCGCTCTCCTACGAGCAGTACTTC. Amino acids: CASNWTPLSYEQYF.

This chain connects TRBV5-1 to TRBJ1-3; possible D gene TRBD1, 6 bases. CDR1 is SGHRS and CDR2 is YFSETQ in the germline V gene. There are 16 residues in the CDR3. The germline V and J ends were trimmed by 4 bases and 2 bases, with 16 bases remaining between them. This CDR3 is CASSTQGYDAGNTIYF. The CDR3 region has the DNA TGCGCCAGCAGCACACAGGGTTATGACGCTGGAAACACCATATATTTT.

V is TRBV9 and J is TRBJ1-1, with D possibly TRBD1 on 5 matching bases. CDR3 length equals 15 residues. V dropped 1 base and J dropped 3 bases, with 13 bases sitting between them. Germline V gene data show CDR1 as SGDLS and CDR2 as YYNGEE. The CDR3, as DNA: TGTGCCAGCAGCGTAAACCTGGGGGAGGACACTGAAGCTTTCTTT. Translation gives CASSVNLGEDTEAFF.

The chain couples TRBV2 to TRBJ2-7, with 8 bases matching TRBD1. After removal of 7 bases from V and 2 bases from J, the junction contained 4 bases not matched to a gene. Germline CDR1 SNHLY, CDR2 FYNNEI. The CDR3 contains 13 residues. The CDR3 DNA reads TGTGCCAGCACCCCGGGACAGGCCTACGAGCAGTACTTC. Amino acids: CASTPGQAYEQYF.

In this sample, this clone turned up once. The J gene is TRBJ2-2, the V gene TRBV19; 12 bases line up with TRBD2. The CDR3 totals 16 residues. CDR1 is LNHDA and CDR2 is SQIVND in the germline V gene (reference sequence). The ends lost 6 bases at V and 4 bases at J; junction bases unmatched: 6. CDR3 region: CASSSSGGAFTGELFF. CDR3 in DNA: TGTGCCAGTAGCTCTAGCGGGGGGGCGTTCACCGGGGAGCTGTTTTTT.

This clone has just one count. This chain uses TRBV7-2 with TRBJ2-7; TRBD1 is a possible D gene (6 bases). Germline V gives CDR1 SGHTA, CDR2 FQGNSA. The length of the CDR3 is 15 residues. The V and J ends lost 2 bases and 5 bases respectively, with 16 bases between them. This CDR3 is CASSLLSGHRNEQYF. DNA of the CDR3: TGTGCCAGCAGCTTACTCTCGGGACATCGAAACGAGCAGTACTTC. The full variable domain, with the rest looked up from reference TRBV7-2 and TRBJ2-7, is GAGVSQSPSNKVTEKGKDVELRCDPISGHTALYWYRQSLGQGLEFLIYFQGNSAPDKSGLPSDRFSAERTGGSVSTLTIQRTQQEDSAVYLCASSLLSGHRNEQYFGPGTRLTVT.

The rearrangement uses TRBV7-2 and TRBJ1-6; D gene uncertain. Germline V CDR1 and CDR2: SGHTA, FQGNSA. The CDR3 is 15 residues long. Trimming took off 6 bases at V and 11 bases at J, with 20 bases between the two ends. The CDR3 protein is CASSRFIGDTAPLHF. DNA of the CDR3: TGTGCCAGCAGTCGCTTTATTGGTGACACTGCACCCCTCCACTTT.

The chain is built from TRBV11-2 and TRBJ2-3; a possible D gene is TRBD2 (5 bases). Germline V CDR1 and CDR2: SGHAT, FQNNGV. This CDR3 region has 15 residues. The germline V and J ends were trimmed by 5 bases and 6 bases, with 18 bases remaining between them. CDR3 sequence (DNA): TGTGCCAGCAGCCTGAGGGCCCCTATTAGGGATACGCAGTATTTT. Its protein product is CASSLRAPIRDTQYF.

The chain has TRBV3-1 (or the pseudogene TRBV3-2) and TRBJ2-7, with D possibly being TRBD1 (5 bases). This CDR3 spans 16 amino acids. CDR1 LGHDT and CDR2 YNNKEL come from the germline V gene (reference sequence). V lost 1 base to trimming and J lost 3 bases, with 16 bases between them. CDR3 DNA sequence: TGTGCCAGCAGCCAAGTATCGCAGGGTCCCCTCTACGAGCAGTACTTC. This gives the protein CASSQVSQGPLYEQYF.

This chain connects TRBV24-1 to TRBJ1-2; possibly TRBD1 for D (5 bases). Trimming removed 7 bases at V and 7 bases at J, with 12 bases between. Germline V CDR1 and CDR2: KGHDR, SFDVKD. This CDR3 comprises 12 residues. For the CDR3, the DNA is TGTGCCACCAGCGGGCCCGGGGGTGGCTACACCTTC. Its translation: CATSGPGGGYTF.

The CDR3 DNA sequence: TGTGCCTGGAGTGTACGAGCCCAAGAGACCCAGTACTTC. Residues: CAWSVRAQETQYF. The rearrangement joins TRBV30 to TRBJ2-5; D is unclear. Trimming took 0 bases from V and 1 from J, leaving 6 bases between them. The CDR3 length is 13 residues. In germline, CDR1 is GTSNPN, CDR2 SVGIG (reference sequence).